These 9 T cell receptor beta chains were all obtained from the same sample, sequenced in a study of vaccination and CD4 T cells after COVID-19. These TCRs' antigens remain unknown. Indicated treatment: roughly ten-day PBMC culture with coronavirus spike peptide pools or control peptides (ViraFEST assay). Cultured CD4+ T cell DNA was sequenced using the Oncomine TCR Beta short-read assay. Via MiXCR, TCRdb re-called the PCR reads, giving one row per CDR3 protein. This sample has 13,000 or so distinct CDR3 sequences, with about 45% found just once. The sequenced sample was CD4+ T cells from blood, cultured in vitro. These receptors were collected from a human donor who had recovered from COVID-19.

The chain has TRBV6-1 and TRBJ1-2; the D gene is possibly TRBD1 (5 bases). The germline CDR1 and CDR2 sequences are MNHNS and SASEGT. V shed 7 bases and J shed 6 bases, with 21 bases lying between them. The CDR3 runs to 15 residues. This CDR3 is CASMEPGTQGHGYTF. CDR3 nucleotide sequence: TGTGCCAGCATGGAGCCTGGGACGCAGGGCCATGGCTACACCTTC.

The chain has TRBV3-1 and TRBJ1-5; D gene unclear. CDR3 length: 12 residues. The germline V gene has CDR1 LGHDT and CDR2 YNNKEL (reference sequence). Trimming removed 1 base at V and 7 bases at J, with 5 bases between. The CDR3 DNA is TGTGCCAGCAGCCAAGGCTTCCAGCCCCAGCATTTT. It codes for CASSQGFQPQHF.

This chain links TRBV4-2 with TRBJ2-5, with a tentative D call TRBD1 (5 bases). Trimming took off 5 bases at V and 6 bases at J, with 10 bases between the two ends. Germline lookup yields CDR1 LGHNA and CDR2 YNFKEQ. This CDR3 spans 12 amino acids. Here the CDR3 reads CASSGRGKTQYF. The CDR3 DNA sequence: TGTGCCAGCAGCGGTAGGGGCAAGACCCAGTACTTC.

This clonotype was detected a few times. The chain uses TRBV15 and TRBJ1-1, with D unclear. V lost 0 bases and J lost 4, with 12 bases in between. The CDR3 consists of 15 residues. Germline V gene sequence: CDR1 LNHNV, CDR2 YYDKDF (reference sequence). The CDR3 is CATSRDTEVGTEAFF. The CDR3 DNA is TGTGCCACCAGCAGAGATACGGAGGTCGGCACTGAAGCTTTCTTT.

The V call is TRBV27, the J call TRBJ1-1; 7 nucleotides align to TRBD1. The CDR3 spans 16 residues. V trimming: 5 bases; J trimming: 2 bases; junction bases outside the gene matches: 11. Per the germline V gene, CDR1 is MNHEY and CDR2 is SMNVEV (reference sequence). This CDR3 is CASSPLQGGFNTEAFF. For the CDR3, the DNA is TGTGCCAGCAGTCCCCTCCAAGGGGGCTTTAACACTGAAGCTTTCTTT.

In this sample, this clonotype turned up a few times. This chain joins TRBV15 and TRBJ1-5; TRBD1 might be the D (5 bases). CDR3 length: 16 amino acids. V was shortened by 0 bases and J by 4 bases, with 13 bases between the two germline ends. Looked up from germline, CDR1 is LNHNV and CDR2 is YYDKDF (reference sequence). This CDR3 is CATSRDGGLKNQPQHF. CDR3 coding DNA: TGTGCCACCAGCAGAGACGGGGGACTGAAGAATCAGCCCCAGCATTTT.

In this sample, this clonotype turned up a few times. V gene TRBV7-9 combines with J gene TRBJ2-3, with TRBD2 identical over 9 bases. This CDR3 has 17 amino acids. CDR1 is SEHNR, CDR2 FQNEAQ, per germline (reference sequence). Trimming cost V 2 bases and J 1 base; bases outside gene matches: 7. For the CDR3, the DNA is TGTGCCAGCAGCTTATCCAGCGGGAGGTGGGGCACAGATACGCAGTATTTT. This sequence encodes CASSLSSGRWGTDTQYF.

This clonotype has a handful of counts. The V call is TRBV19, the J call TRBJ2-5; the match to TRBD1 covers 8 bases. The germline gives CDR1 LNHDA, CDR2 SQIVND (reference sequence). This CDR3 is 13 amino acids long. V lost 7 bases, J lost 7 bases, and 8 bases stayed unmatched. Written as DNA, the CDR3 is TGTGCCAGTACCCTTGGACAGGGTATGACCCAGTACTTC. It codes for CASTLGQGMTQYF.

The genes are TRBV7-9 and TRBJ2-7; tentatively, D is TRBD2 (5 bases). Trimming took 3 bases from V and 6 from J, leaving 12 bases between them. Germline V gene sequence: CDR1 SEHNR, CDR2 FQNEAQ (reference sequence). There are 13 residues in the CDR3. DNA for the CDR3: TGTGCCAGCAGCTTCCGGGAAACGGCCGAGCAGTACTTC. Amino acids: CASSFRETAEQYF.